The entry below gives a single T cell receptor beta chain sequence along with its context. Its antigen is currently unknown. Whether given at about 4 or about 12 weeks, second doses were pooled. This entry belongs to a study of T cell responses to AZD1222 COVID-19 vaccine. Findings of the study overall: Two doses of AZD1222 preceded a rise in Spike-specific TCR breadth and depth. All repertoire sampling was performed exclusively after the peak T cell response. Clonal diversity was possibly underestimated, and the donors were mostly white British, with more females.

The assay was immunoSEQ multiplex PCR, and TCRdb's table has in-frame clones only and misses some. The sample has 90,000 to 150,000 clones; about nine tenths are singletons. The V gene's germline CDR1 is LGHNA and CDR2 YSLEER. V was pared by 0 bases and J by 1 base, with 2 bases of the junction left unmatched. CDR3 length: 16 residues. Sequenced here: peripheral blood, sampled 28 days after the second AZD1222 dose. The gene calls are TRBV4-3 and TRBJ2-3; TRBD1 matches 9 bases. The TCR originated in an adult who received the AZD1222 COVID-19 vaccine. CDR3 protein: CASSQEWTGGTDTQYF. CDR3 bases: TGCGCCAGCAGCCAAGAGTGGACAGGGGGCACAGATACGCAGTATTTT.